The 21 T cell receptor beta chains given below trace back to one sample, sequenced in a study of shared clonotypes between healthy human individuals. This table comes from immunoSEQ multiplex PCR, and its TCRdb copy is limited to in-frame clones, with some not included. This sample has roughly 2.6 million clones; over 85% occur once, and the top ten carry 0.11% to 0.15%. The sequencing input was naive CD4+ T cells sorted from blood. Subset: CD45RA+ positively selected. The receptors here all came from a man younger than 30 in good health.

The chain couples TRBV6-5 to TRBJ2-3; 7 bases are a match to TRBD1. CDR1 is MNHEY, CDR2 SVGAGI, per germline. This CDR3 comprises 15 residues. V was pared by 6 bases and J by 3 bases, with 9 bases of the junction left unmatched. The CDR3 region is CASRAPGQSTDTQYF. The CDR3 DNA follows: TGTGCCAGCAGGGCCCCGGGACAGTCAACAGATACGCAGTATTTT.

The chain couples TRBV7-2 to TRBJ1-4; no firm D call. CDR1 SGHTA and CDR2 FQGNSA come from the germline V gene. V lost 4 bases and J lost 13, with 10 bases in between. The CDR3 contains 11 residues. The CDR3 spells CASSSEGGLFF. The CDR3 nucleotides are TGTGCCAGCAGCTCAGAAGGAGGACTGTTTTTT.

With regard to this clone: The sample carries other DNA sequences with the same CDR3. V gene TRBV5-1 combines with J gene TRBJ2-1; 8 bases are a match to TRBD1. V lost 0 bases, J lost 4 bases, and 3 bases stayed unmatched. The CDR3 is 15 residues long. Per the germline V gene, CDR1 is SGHRS and CDR2 is YFSETQ. CDR3 bases: TGCGCCAGCAGCTTGGGCCAGGGGGCTTACAATGAGCAGTTCTTC. It translates to CASSLGQGAYNEQFF.

V gene TRBV6-4 combines with J gene TRBJ1-1; 7 bases align to TRBD1. This CDR3 has 17 residues. The junction had 9 bases not matched to a gene; V was cut back by 2 bases and J by 0 bases. Germline assignment: CDR1 MRHNA and CDR2 SNTAGT. CDR3 DNA sequence: TGTGCCAGCAGTGACGGGACAGCGCCCGACTTGAACACTGAAGCTTTCTTT. Protein: CASSDGTAPDLNTEAFF.

The rearrangement joins TRBV7-9 to TRBJ1-1; D not certain. Trimming took 8 bases from V and 0 from J, leaving 10 bases between them. Germline V gene lookup returns CDR1 SEHNR and CDR2 FQNEAQ (reference sequence). The CDR3 sequence is 13 residues long. The CDR3 here is CASRSTVNTEAFF. CDR3 DNA: TGTGCCAGCCGTTCCACAGTGAACACTGAAGCTTTCTTT. The whole variable domain, filled in from reference TRBV7-9 and TRBJ1-1, reads DTGVSQNPRHKITKRGQNVTFRCDPISEHNRLYWYRQTLGQGPEFLTYFQNEAQLEKSRLLSDRFSAERPKGSFSTLEIQRTEQGDSAMYLCASRSTVNTEAFFGQGTRLTVV.

This chain links TRBV6-1 with TRBJ1-5; D is possibly TRBD1 (5 bases). There are 15 residues in the CDR3. V lost 4 bases and J 4 bases, leaving 14 bases between the germline ends. CDR1 and CDR2 from the germline V gene are MNHNS and SASEGT. The CDR3 region is CASSADEGVNQPQHF. Written as DNA, the CDR3 is TGTGCCAGCAGTGCAGATGAAGGGGTGAATCAGCCCCAGCATTTT.

The rearrangement joins TRBV11-2 to TRBJ2-5; TRBD2 might be the D (6 bases). The germline V gene has CDR1 SGHAT and CDR2 FQNNGV. The CDR3 consists of 15 residues. V was trimmed by 7 bases and J by 3 bases, leaving 18 bases between them. CDR3 region: CASTLSGVGKETQYF. CDR3 nucleotides: TGTGCCAGCACCCTCTCGGGGGTTGGAAAAGAGACCCAGTACTTC.

A note on this clone: The junction does not match germline at one end; this may be a read error. V usage is TRBV6-1 and J usage is TRBJ1-2; 8 bases map to TRBD1. The germline V gene has CDR1 MNHNS and CDR2 SASEGT. The CDR3 sequence is 12 residues long. In nucleotides, the CDR3 is TGTGCCAGCAGTTCAACCCAAGAGGGACAGGCCTTC. Translated, it gives CASSSTQEGQAF.

J is TRBJ2-2 and V is TRBV10-3; 7 positions agree with TRBD1. There are 15 residues in the CDR3. Germline V lookup: CDR1 ENHRY, CDR2 SYGVKD. J was trimmed by 4 bases and V by 0 bases; bases with no gene match: 2. The CDR3 protein is CAISESTGPTGELFF. The CDR3, as DNA: TGTGCCATCAGTGAGTCGACAGGGCCCACCGGGGAGCTGTTTTTT.

The chain has TRBV30 and TRBJ2-3; either TRBD1 or TRBD2 may supply D (5 bases each). Germline CDR1 and CDR2: GTSNPN and SVGIG (reference sequence). CDR3 length: 12 residues. V was pared by 8 bases and J by 4 bases, with 13 bases between. The CDR3 is CAALMGADTQYF. The CDR3, as DNA: TGTGCCGCTTTGATGGGGGCAGATACGCAGTATTTT.

The V and J genes are TRBV7-3 and TRBJ2-1; the match to TRBD1 covers 7 bases. Germline CDR1 is SGHTA and CDR2 is FQGTGA. J lost 10 bases, V lost 5 bases, and 5 bases had no gene match. This CDR3 comprises 12 residues. The chain's CDR3 is CASSMGTEEQFF. The CDR3 DNA follows: TGTGCCAGCAGCATGGGGACAGAGGAGCAGTTCTTC. Full variable domain (remainder filled in from reference TRBV7-3 and TRBJ2-1): GAGVSQTPSNKVTEKGKYVELRCDPISGHTALYWYRQSLGQGPEFLIYFQGTGAADDSGLPNDRFFAVRPEGSVSTLKIQRTERGDSAVYLCASSMGTEEQFFGPGTRLTVL.

V gene TRBV7-2 combines with J gene TRBJ2-1; D is unclear. V shed 5 bases and J shed 3 bases, with 5 bases lying between them. The CDR3 contains 12 residues. Germline V gives CDR1 SGHTA, CDR2 FQGNSA. The CDR3 DNA reads as TGTGCCAGCAGCCCCCACTACAATGAGCAGTTCTTC. Its protein product is CASSPHYNEQFF.

The V and J genes are TRBV6-1 and TRBJ1-1; D remains unclear. Germline loops: CDR1 MNHNS, CDR2 SASEGT. The CDR3 is 11 amino acids. V lost 7 bases and J lost 12, with 15 bases in between. CDR3 loop: CASTDPRGPFF. The CDR3 DNA sequence: TGTGCCAGCACTGACCCGAGAGGGCCTTTCTTT.

The chain is built from TRBV28 and TRBJ1-1, with D unresolved. The germline gives CDR1 MDHEN, CDR2 SYDVKM. The V and J ends lost 5 bases and 5 bases respectively, with 12 bases between them. The CDR3 totals 13 residues. The CDR3 DNA sequence: TGTGCCAGCAGTCGTGCGGGGAATACTGAAGCTTTCTTT. Its translation: CASSRAGNTEAFF.

The chain links TRBV11-3 to TRBJ2-1; D is unclear. The CDR3 has 15 residues. V was cut by 2 bases and J by 8 bases, with 16 bases left in between. CDR1 is SGHNT, CDR2 YENEEA, per germline. CDR3 in amino acids: CASSLTRHRLDEQFF. DNA of the CDR3: TGTGCCAGCAGCTTAACGAGACACCGGTTGGATGAGCAGTTCTTC.

This chain links TRBV5-4 with TRBJ2-7, with a tentative D call TRBD1 (6 bases). Between the trimmed V and J ends, which lost 4 bases and 7 bases, there was a span of 18 bases. There are 14 residues in the CDR3. Germline lookup yields CDR1 SGHNT and CDR2 YYREEE (reference sequence). The CDR3 here is CASSARQGNREQYF. Here the CDR3 DNA reads TGTGCCAGCAGCGCGAGGCAGGGGAATCGGGAGCAGTACTTC.

There are a few counts of this clone. Other DNA sequences in the same sample also yield this CDR3. The rearrangement uses TRBV2 and TRBJ1-6, with unresolved D. The V gene's germline CDR1 is SNHLY and CDR2 FYNNEI. CDR3 length: 13 amino acids. The V end lost 3 bases, the J end lost 7 bases, and 7 bases lay between the germline ends. The CDR3 DNA is TGTGCCAGCAGTGAGCAGGAAAATTCACCCCTCCACTTT. Translation gives CASSEQENSPLHF.

The chain has TRBV10-3 and TRBJ1-6; D unclear. Germline-derived CDR1 and CDR2 are ENHRY and SYGVKD. This CDR3 region has 12 residues. V was cut by 3 bases and J by 16 bases, with 13 bases left in between. The CDR3 nucleotides are TGTGCCATCAGTGAAAAAGTCGGAACTCTCCACTTT. This codes for CAISEKVGTLHF.

This chain uses TRBV9 with TRBJ2-3; D may be TRBD1 (5 bases). V was cut by 3 bases and J by 3 bases, with 23 bases left in between. This CDR3 is 18 amino acids long. Germline V gives CDR1 SGDLS, CDR2 YYNGEE. CDR3 amino acids: CASSENVGWGQLTDTQYF. DNA of the CDR3: TGTGCCAGCAGCGAGAACGTGGGGTGGGGCCAACTTACAGATACGCAGTATTTT.

The chain uses TRBV2 and TRBJ2-7; D ambiguous. The ends were cut back, 8 bases at V and 1 base at J, with 6 bases in the middle. This CDR3 has 11 amino acids. Germline CDR1 SNHLY, CDR2 FYNNEI. The CDR3 nucleotides are TGTGCCAGCGTCCAGTCCTACGAGCAGTACTTC. Amino acids: CASVQSYEQYF. Combining the CDR3 with reference TRBV2 and TRBJ2-7 gives the whole variable domain EPEVTQTPSHQVTQMGQEVILRCVPISNHLYFYWYRQILGQKVEFLVSFYNNEISEKSEIFDDQFSVERPDGSNFTLKIRSTKLEDSAMYFCASVQSYEQYFGPGTRLTVT.

This chain uses TRBV4-1 with TRBJ2-3, with TRBD2 identical over 8 bases. J gave up 4 bases and V 6 bases, and 12 bases lay outside the gene matches. This CDR3 comprises 16 residues. Germline V gives CDR1 MGHRA, CDR2 YSYEKL. The CDR3 nucleotides are TGCGCCAGCAGAGTTGAAGCGGGGGCTACACCAGATACGCAGTATTTT. This sequence encodes CASRVEAGATPDTQYF.